A single sample gave rise to the 21 T cell receptor beta chains below, sequenced in a study of radiation and T cells in renal cell carcinoma. The data were produced by immunoSEQ multiplex PCR, yet TCRdb's version contains in-frame clones alone and is incomplete. The sample has more than 100,000 clones, around 89% seen once. The time point here: blood 2 weeks post-SBRT. Treatment defined: 15 Gy SBRT to primary tumor, nephrectomy 4 weeks later. The sequenced sample was blood, obtained from a patient whose treatment included radiotherapy and nephrectomy. These receptors were taken from a woman aged 70 to 79 with renal cell carcinoma.

The chain has TRBV5-4 and TRBJ2-5; tentatively, D is TRBD1 (6 bases). The CDR3 runs to 13 residues. Trimming removed 3 bases at V and 2 bases at J, with 8 bases between. Germline CDR1 is SGHNT and CDR2 is YYREEE (reference sequence). CDR3 in amino acids: CASSSGQQETQYF. The CDR3 DNA reads TGTGCCAGCAGCTCAGGACAGCAAGAGACCCAGTACTTC.

The chain uses TRBV4-3 and TRBJ2-7, with TRBD1 as a possible D gene (7 bases). The CDR3 is 16 amino acids. Germline V lookup: CDR1 LGHNA, CDR2 YSLEER. The ends were cut back, 5 bases at V and 4 bases at J, with 21 bases in the middle. CDR3 nucleotide sequence: TGCGCCAGCAGCGGAGCCCCGGGGGACAGCTCATACGAGCAGTACTTC. Its translation: CASSGAPGDSSYEQYF.

The chain couples TRBV6-1 to TRBJ1-6; no firm D call. Germline loops: CDR1 MNHNS, CDR2 SASEGT. Trimming removed 8 bases from V and 7 bases from J, with 12 bases in between. This CDR3 spans 13 amino acids. CDR3 region: CASSEGMNSPLHF. CDR3 sequence (DNA): TGTGCCAGCTCCGAAGGCATGAATTCACCCCTCCACTTT.

This clone was seen more than once but under ten times. The CDR3 DNA sequence: TGTGCCAGCAGCCAGGGTACGGTGGGCTATGGCTACACCTTC. It translates to CASSQGTVGYGYTF. The chain employs TRBV5-6 and TRBJ1-2; perhaps TRBD1 as D (5 bases). The CDR3 covers 14 residues. V was shortened by 4 bases and J by 4 bases, with 14 bases between the two germline ends. Germline values: CDR1 SGHDT, CDR2 YYEEEE.

This clone was detected a few times. CDR3 amino acids: CASSLGTYSYEQYF. The CDR3 DNA sequence: TGTGCCAGCAGCCTCGGGACTTACTCCTACGAGCAGTACTTC. This chain joins TRBV27 and TRBJ2-7, with a tentative D call TRBD2 (6 bases). The V gene's germline CDR1 is MNHEY and CDR2 SMNVEV (reference sequence). The ends were cut back, 6 bases at V and 0 bases at J, with 12 bases in the middle. The CDR3 is made up of 14 amino acids.

This chain joins TRBV10-3 and TRBJ1-2, with 8 positions matching TRBD1. The V segment lost 6 bases and the J segment 2 bases; nucleotides outside the gene matches: 11. The CDR3 contains 16 residues. Germline V gene data show CDR1 as ENHRY and CDR2 as SYGVKD. The CDR3 spells CAIRFTGTGPNYGYTF. Here the CDR3 DNA reads TGTGCCATCAGGTTTACCGGGACAGGACCAAACTATGGCTACACCTTC.

The V and J genes are TRBV25-1 and TRBJ2-3; 10 bases map to TRBD2. The CDR3 consists of 14 residues. The germline gives CDR1 MGHDK, CDR2 SYGVNS. With V trimmed by 4 bases and J by 6 bases, 4 bases remained unmatched. The CDR3 protein is CASSVAGGADTQYF. CDR3 nucleotides: TGTGCCAGCAGTGTAGCGGGGGGAGCGGATACGCAGTATTTT.

The chain uses TRBV4-3 and TRBJ2-1; D unresolved. This CDR3 is 16 amino acids long. V was cut by 1 base and J by 2 bases, with 12 bases left in between. Germline CDR1 is LGHNA and CDR2 is YSLEER. CDR3 amino acids: CASSQAVADPYNEQFF. The CDR3 DNA reads as TGCGCCAGCAGCCAAGCCGTCGCTGATCCCTACAATGAGCAGTTCTTC.

This rearrangement joins TRBV19 to TRBJ1-3; D unresolved. Germline V gene data show CDR1 as LNHDA and CDR2 as SQIVND (reference sequence). The CDR3 has 16 residues. V was clipped by 6 bases and J by 0 bases, with 15 bases between them. CDR3 nucleotide sequence: TGTGCCAGTAGCCTTCGGGGAGACCACTCTGGAAACACCATATATTTT. Translating it yields CASSLRGDHSGNTIYF.

V and J are TRBV11-2 and TRBJ1-6, with unresolved D. This CDR3 contains 13 residues. Trimming took off 2 bases at V and 7 bases at J, with 6 bases between the two ends. Germline CDR1 reads SGHAT; CDR2 reads FQNNGV. The CDR3 nucleotides read TGTGCCAGCAGCTTACCCCTCAATTCACCCCTCCACTTT. Protein: CASSLPLNSPLHF.

The chain has TRBV14 and TRBJ1-1; D ambiguous. The CDR3 length is 13 residues. V lost 1 base and J 5 bases, leaving 8 bases between the germline ends. Germline lookup yields CDR1 SGHDN and CDR2 FVKESK. DNA of the CDR3: TGTGCCAGCAGCCAAGGTCCGAGGACTGAAGCTTTCTTT. It specifies CASSQGPRTEAFF.

The chain has TRBV6-4 and TRBJ1-6; a weak D match, TRBD1 (6 bases). With 2 bases removed from V and 9 bases from J, the gap between germline ends came to 17 bases. The germline CDR1 and CDR2 sequences are MRHNA and SNTAGT. The CDR3 contains 16 residues. CDR3 nucleotide sequence: TGTGCCAGCAGTGACCCGACAGGCCCCGTGGGTTCACCCCTCCACTTT. This translates into CASSDPTGPVGSPLHF.

V is TRBV11-2 and J is TRBJ1-2; D ambiguous. The germline gives CDR1 SGHAT, CDR2 FQNNGV. CDR3 length equals 17 residues. V lost 8 bases, J lost 4 bases, and 26 bases lay in between. The CDR3 region has the DNA TGTGCCAGCTCCCCCCGAGCTCTCAGGCCAGCGGGCTATGGCTACACCTTC. Translated: CASSPRALRPAGYGYTF.

The chain couples TRBV28 to TRBJ1-2; no clear D. The CDR3 consists of 11 residues. The germline V and J ends were trimmed by 6 bases and 8 bases, with 10 bases remaining between them. Germline loops: CDR1 MDHEN, CDR2 SYDVKM. CDR3 sequence (DNA): TGTGCCAGCAGGCAGAGAGAAGGCTACACCTTC. This codes for CASRQREGYTF.

V and J are TRBV5-6 and TRBJ1-2; the D is unclear. CDR1 is SGHDT and CDR2 is YYEEEE in the germline V gene. The germline V and J ends were trimmed by 4 bases and 4 bases, with 17 bases remaining between them. The CDR3 is 15 amino acids. CDR3 sequence reads: CASSPLSVGSYGYTF. The CDR3, as DNA: TGTGCCAGCAGCCCCTTATCGGTAGGGAGCTATGGCTACACCTTC.

CDR3 DNA sequence: TGTGCCAGCAGTGAGGAGTTGCTCTCCTACAATGAGCAGTTCTTC. This translates into CASSEELLSYNEQFF. The chain recombines TRBV9 with TRBJ2-1; D unclear. Per the germline V gene, CDR1 is SGDLS and CDR2 is YYNGEE. V lost 5 bases and J lost 0, with 12 bases in between. The CDR3 has 15 residues. The full variable domain, in which reference TRBV9 and TRBJ2-1 provide the parts outside the CDR3, is DSGVTQTPKHLITATGQRVTLRCSPRSGDLSVYWYQQSLDQGLQFLIQYYNGEERAKGNILERFSAQQFPDLHSELNLSSLELGDSALYFCASSEELLSYNEQFFGPGTRLTVL.

The chain carries TRBV2 and TRBJ1-1, with a tentative D call TRBD1 (6 bases). Trimming left V 6 bases short and J 9 bases short, with 14 bases between. This CDR3 has 12 amino acids. The germline CDR1 and CDR2 sequences are SNHLY and FYNNEI. The CDR3 nucleotides are TGTGCCAGCAGGCAAGGGACAACTCAAGCTTTCTTT. Its protein is CASRQGTTQAFF.

The rearrangement joins TRBV6-4 to TRBJ2-3; 10 bases agree with TRBD2. V lost 5 bases to trimming and J lost 4 bases; unmatched junction nucleotides: 6. The CDR3 has 15 amino acids. Germline V CDR1 and CDR2: MRHNA, SNTAGT. The CDR3 loop is CASSRAGGPSDTQYF. CDR3 bases: TGTGCCAGCAGTCGAGCGGGGGGGCCGTCAGATACGCAGTATTTT.

This rearrangement joins TRBV29-1 to TRBJ1-1; the D is unclear. This CDR3 has 11 amino acids. Germline assignment: CDR1 SQVTM and CDR2 ANQGSEA. V gave up 3 bases and J gave up 8 bases, with 10 bases separating them. CDR3 loop: CSVDNGSEAFF. In DNA form, the CDR3 reads TGCAGCGTTGATAACGGGAGCGAAGCTTTCTTT.

The chain employs TRBV28 and TRBJ1-1; no firm D call. Germline CDR1 and CDR2: MDHEN and SYDVKM. The CDR3 is 12 amino acids. V lost 2 bases, J lost 6 bases, and 7 bases lay in between. The CDR3 reads CASSLRYAEAFF. The CDR3 DNA sequence: TGTGCCAGCAGTTTAAGGTACGCTGAAGCTTTCTTT.

The rearrangement uses TRBV29-1 and TRBJ2-1; 8 positions agree with TRBD1. Trimming cost V 4 bases and J 9 bases; bases outside gene matches: 5. The CDR3 runs 12 residues. Germline-derived CDR1 and CDR2 are SQVTM and ANQGSEA. This CDR3 is CSVGTGRGEQFF. CDR3 sequence (DNA): TGCAGCGTTGGGACAGGGAGAGGTGAGCAGTTCTTC.